These T cell receptor beta chains were read from a single sample in a study of graft-versus-host responses after intestinal transplantation. Clones were sequenced by immunoSEQ multiplex PCR, and TCRdb holds only the in-frame ones, with some missing. The sample lists 10,000 to 15,000 clones; about 94% were seen once. Sequencing used PBMCs, obtained 109 days after intestinal transplant. The receptor set was obtained from a human patient who received an intestinal transplant, so some T cells may come from the graft donor. The CDR3 runs from the conserved cysteine through the conserved F or W. The order of the fields is J gene, D gene, V gene, clone size, CDR3 protein, CDR3 DNA. The D gene is left open where the match is weak. Not all rows give a size; the values are once, few, many and, for expanded clones, a class.

TRBJ1-2,TRBD1,TRBV5-6,NA,CASSLGDRAGYTF,TGTGCCAGCAGCTTGGGGGACAGGGCTGGCTACACCTTC
TRBJ2-7,NA,TRBV28,NA,CASSSSGSPGSEQYF,TGTGCCAGCAGCTCCTCGGGTTCCCCAGGCTCCGAGCAGTACTTC
TRBJ2-1,NA,TRBV7-2,NA,CASSPGGQFF,TGTGCCAGCAGCCCAGGTGGGCAGTTCTTC
TRBJ2-7,TRBD1,TRBV7-9,once,CASSSGTGGYEQYF,TGTGCCAGCAGCTCCGGGACAGGGGGCTACGAGCAGTACTTC
TRBJ2-7,TRBD2,TRBV27,NA,CASSPRDYLTYEQYF,TGTGCCAGCAGTCCCAGGGACTACCTAACCTACGAGCAGTACTTC
TRBJ2-7,NA,TRBV6-1,NA,CASSEQGSAYEQYF,TGTGCCAGCAGTGAACAGGGAAGTGCCTACGAGCAGTACTTC
TRBJ2-7,TRBD1,TRBV9,NA,CASSVGQGPYEQYF,TGTGCCAGCAGCGTAGGACAGGGTCCCTACGAGCAGTACTTC
TRBJ2-1,NA,TRBV28,NA,CASSSGQRVYNEQFF,TGTGCCAGCAGTTCGGGCCAGCGGGTGTACAATGAGCAGTTCTTC
TRBJ2-2,NA,TRBV6-5,NA,CASSYRANTGELFF,TGTGCCAGCAGTTACAGGGCGAACACCGGGGAGCTGTTTTTT
TRBJ1-3,NA,TRBV7-9,once,CASSSEFGGPSGNTIYF,TGTGCCAGCAGCTCCGAGTTCGGGGGCCCCTCTGGAAACACCATATATTTT
TRBJ2-7,NA,TRBV7-9,NA,CASSRQFSYEQYF,TGTGCCAGCAGTCGACAATTCTCCTACGAGCAGTACTTC
TRBJ2-3,NA,TRBV5-1,once,CASRLTQVSTDTQYF,TGCGCCAGTCGCCTGACACAGGTTAGTACAGATACGCAGTATTTT
TRBJ1-2,NA,TRBV6-1,once,CASSELEDGTYKGYYGYTF,TGTGCCAGCAGTGAATTAGAGGACGGAACATACAAGGGGTACTATGGCTACACCTTC
TRBJ2-1,TRBD2,TRBV10-3,NA,CAIGGLAGPISYNEQFF,TGTGCCATCGGAGGTCTAGCGGGACCGATCTCCTACAATGAGCAGTTCTTC
TRBJ1-1,TRBD1,TRBV5-1,NA,CASSFGQGSNTEAFF,TGCGCCAGCAGCTTCGGACAGGGGTCGAACACTGAAGCTTTCTTT
TRBJ2-3,NA,TRBV15,NA,CATSREARSTDTQYF,TGTGCCACCAGCAGAGAGGCCAGGTCTACAGATACGCAGTATTTT
TRBJ1-2,NA,TRBV7-2,NA,CASNLLTGSHGYTF,TGTGCCAGCAACCTACTAACAGGGAGCCATGGCTACACCTTC
TRBJ1-1,NA,TRBV5-1,NA,CASSLGALGGQNTEAFF,TGCGCCAGCAGCTTGGGGGCCCTGGGGGGACAGAACACTGAAGCTTTCTTT
TRBJ2-3,NA,TRBV15,once,CATRSGTDTQYF,TGTGCCACCAGGAGCGGTACAGATACGCAGTATTTT
TRBJ1-6,NA,TRBV9,NA,CASSAPENSPLHF,TGTGCCAGCAGCGCGCCCGAGAATTCACCCCTCCACTTT
TRBJ2-2,NA,TRBV27,NA,CASTLLQGLTGELFF,TGTGCCAGTACCCTCCTACAGGGTCTCACCGGGGAGCTGTTTTTT
TRBJ1-3,TRBD1,TRBV9,NA,CASSTRQGNLPGNTIYF,TGTGCCAGCAGCACTAGACAGGGAAATTTGCCTGGAAACACCATATATTTT
TRBJ2-1,TRBD2,TRBV15,NA,CATSRGTSGSLYNEQFF,TGTGCCACCAGCAGGGGGACTAGCGGGAGTCTCTACAATGAGCAGTTCTTC
TRBJ2-3,NA,TRBV6-5,NA,CASSYSMGADTQYF,TGTGCCAGCAGTTACTCGATGGGGGCAGATACGCAGTATTTT
TRBJ1-1,TRBD1,TRBV15,NA,CATSRFAGTGHTEAFF,TGTGCCACCAGCAGATTCGCCGGGACAGGGCACACTGAAGCTTTCTTT
TRBJ2-3,TRBD2,TRBV4-1,NA,CASSQGLAGGWADTQYF,TGCGCCAGCAGCCAAGGACTAGCGGGAGGCTGGGCAGATACGCAGTATTTT
TRBJ2-7,TRBD2,TRBV29-1,NA,CSVEGGGSYEQYF,TGCAGCGTTGAAGGCGGGGGGTCCTACGAGCAGTACTTC
TRBJ2-5,NA,TRBV7-9,NA,CASSLLGSWGETQYF,TGTGCCAGCAGCCTCCTGGGTTCTTGGGGGGAGACCCAGTACTTC
TRBJ2-1,TRBD1,TRBV6-5,few,CASSLGNRGPNNEQFF,TGTGCCAGCAGTTTGGGAAACAGGGGGCCGAACAATGAGCAGTTCTTC
TRBJ2-2,TRBD1,TRBV27,NA,CASQQGITGELFF,TGTGCCAGCCAACAGGGGATCACCGGGGAGCTGTTTTTT
TRBJ2-7,TRBD1,TRBV10-3,NA,CAISSGTVHYEQYF,TGTGCCATCAGTTCCGGGACAGTCCACTACGAGCAGTACTTC
TRBJ2-7,TRBD2,TRBV29-1,NA,CSVGLLAGGYEQYF,TGCAGCGTTGGTCTACTAGCGGGGGGATACGAGCAGTACTTC
TRBJ2-1,TRBD2,TRBV4-2,NA,CASSQEGYDLAGDNEQFF,TGTGCCAGCAGCCAAGAGGGGTATGATCTAGCGGGAGACAATGAGCAGTTCTTC
TRBJ2-7,TRBD2,TRBV4-1,NA,CASSQDTAGGRFSYEQYF,TGCGCCAGCAGCCAAGATACAGCGGGAGGTAGATTCTCCTACGAGCAGTACTTC
TRBJ2-7,TRBD1,TRBV6-5,NA,CASSYPQGASDEQYF,TGTGCCAGCAGTTATCCTCAGGGGGCAAGCGACGAGCAGTACTTC
TRBJ2-7,TRBD2,TRBV9,NA,CASSVSGNSYEQYF,TGTGCCAGCAGCGTTAGCGGGAACTCCTACGAGCAGTACTTC
TRBJ2-7,TRBD1,TRBV6-1,NA,CASSDPARGIYEQYF,TGTGCCAGCAGTGATCCCGCCAGGGGGATCTACGAGCAGTACTTC